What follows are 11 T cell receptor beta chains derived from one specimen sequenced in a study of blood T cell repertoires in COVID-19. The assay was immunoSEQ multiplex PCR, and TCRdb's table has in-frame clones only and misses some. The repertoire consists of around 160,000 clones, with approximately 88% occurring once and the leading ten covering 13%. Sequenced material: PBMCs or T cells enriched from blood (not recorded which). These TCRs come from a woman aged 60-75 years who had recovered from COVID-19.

DNA of the CDR3: TGTGCCAGCAACACTCAAACTAGCGCAGGCGAGCAGTACTTC. Translation gives CASNTQTSAGEQYF. The V call is TRBV5-4, the J call TRBJ2-7; 7 nucleotides align to TRBD2. The CDR3 has 14 amino acids. The germline gives CDR1 SGHNT, CDR2 YYREEE (reference sequence). Unmatched junction bases numbered 12, after V lost 6 bases and J lost 6 bases.

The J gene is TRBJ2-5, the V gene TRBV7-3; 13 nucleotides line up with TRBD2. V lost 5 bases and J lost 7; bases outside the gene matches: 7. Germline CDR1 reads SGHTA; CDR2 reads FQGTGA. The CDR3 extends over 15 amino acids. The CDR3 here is CASSLTSGGPGTQYF. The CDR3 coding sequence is TGTGCCAGCAGCCTGACTAGCGGGGGGCCTGGGACCCAGTACTTC.

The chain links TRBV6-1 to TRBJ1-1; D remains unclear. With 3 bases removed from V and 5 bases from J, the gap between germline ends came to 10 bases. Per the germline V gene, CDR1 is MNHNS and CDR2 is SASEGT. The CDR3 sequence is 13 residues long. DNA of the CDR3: TGTGCCAGCAGTGAGTTTAGGGAGACTGAAGCTTTCTTT. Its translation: CASSEFRETEAFF.

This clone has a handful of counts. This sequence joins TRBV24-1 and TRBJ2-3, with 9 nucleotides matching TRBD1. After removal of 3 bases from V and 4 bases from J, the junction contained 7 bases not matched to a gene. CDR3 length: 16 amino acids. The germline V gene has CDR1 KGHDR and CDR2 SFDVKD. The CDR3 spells CATSDPGQGVADTQYF. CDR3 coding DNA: TGTGCCACCAGTGATCCGGGACAGGGTGTGGCAGATACGCAGTATTTT.

The CDR3 reads CASRRTTGAAYEQYF. CDR3 DNA sequence: TGTGCCAGCAGACGGACAACAGGGGCGGCCTACGAGCAGTACTTC. The gene calls are TRBV27 and TRBJ2-7, with 7 bases matching TRBD1. Germline CDR1 MNHEY, CDR2 SMNVEV (reference sequence). J lost 2 bases, V lost 6 bases, and 10 bases had no gene match. CDR3 length: 15 amino acids.

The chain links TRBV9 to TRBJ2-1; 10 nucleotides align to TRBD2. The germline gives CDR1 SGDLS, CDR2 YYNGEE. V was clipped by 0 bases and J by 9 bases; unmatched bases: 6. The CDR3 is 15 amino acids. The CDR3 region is CASSVVASGSFEQFF. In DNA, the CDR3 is TGTGCCAGCAGCGTAGTTGCTAGCGGGAGCTTTGAGCAGTTCTTC.

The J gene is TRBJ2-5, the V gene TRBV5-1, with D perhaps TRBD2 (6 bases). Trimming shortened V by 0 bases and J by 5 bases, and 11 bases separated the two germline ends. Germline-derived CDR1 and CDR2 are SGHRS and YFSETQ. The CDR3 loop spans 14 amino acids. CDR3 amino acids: CASSLAASVETQYF. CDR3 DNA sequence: TGCGCCAGCAGCTTGGCTGCTAGCGTTGAGACCCAGTACTTC.

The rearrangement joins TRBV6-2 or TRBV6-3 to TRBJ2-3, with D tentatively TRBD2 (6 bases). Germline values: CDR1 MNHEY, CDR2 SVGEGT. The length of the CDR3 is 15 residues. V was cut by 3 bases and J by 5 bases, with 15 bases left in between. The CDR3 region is CASSYGGATLDTQYF. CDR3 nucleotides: TGTGCCAGCAGTTATGGAGGGGCCACCTTAGATACGCAGTATTTT.

CDR3 bases: TGTGCCAGTAGTCAGGGGAAGGGTATTCAGCCCCAGCATTTT. This encodes CASSQGKGIQPQHF. The chain has TRBV19 and TRBJ1-5; D possibly corresponds to TRBD1 (6 bases). Trimming removed 5 bases from V and 6 bases from J, with 14 bases in between. This CDR3 has 14 amino acids. Germline V gene data show CDR1 as LNHDA and CDR2 as SQIVND (reference sequence).

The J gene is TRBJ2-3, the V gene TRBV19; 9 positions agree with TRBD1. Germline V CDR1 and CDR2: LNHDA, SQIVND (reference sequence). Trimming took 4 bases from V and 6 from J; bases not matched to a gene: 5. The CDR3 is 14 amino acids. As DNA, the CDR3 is TGTGCCAGTAGTACTGACAGGGGGTACGATACGCAGTATTTT. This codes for CASSTDRGYDTQYF.

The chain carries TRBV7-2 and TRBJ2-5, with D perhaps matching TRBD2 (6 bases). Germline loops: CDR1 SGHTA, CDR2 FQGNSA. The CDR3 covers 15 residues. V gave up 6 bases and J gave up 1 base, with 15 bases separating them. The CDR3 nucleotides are TGTGCCAGCAGTGGTGGGGGAGCGGGCCAAGAGACCCAGTACTTC. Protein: CASSGGGAGQETQYF.